This TCR beta chain was captured by sequencing in a study of early T cells in non-severe SARS-CoV-2 infection. TCRdb recomputed calls from the 5' RACE reads with MiXCR, one row per CDR3 protein. Here the sample spans some 40,000 distinct CDR3 sequences, 3% to 4.5% being singletons. Losses at the gene ends were 6 bases for V and 4 bases for J; bases not matched to a gene: 6. The CDR3 contains 16 residues. This clonotype was obtained from an adult who was a healthcare worker with PCR-confirmed SARS-CoV-2 infection or an uninfected control (not recorded which). Material for sequencing was whole blood. The genes are TRBV12-3 or TRBV12-4 and TRBJ2-2, with 12 bases identical to TRBD1. Written as DNA, the CDR3 is TGTGCCAGCAGCTGGGGACAGGGGGCGGGCACCGGGGAGCTGTTTTTT. Protein sequence: CASSWGQGAGTGELFF.